Below are 21 T cell receptor beta chains sequenced from a single sample in a study of shared clonotypes between healthy human individuals. Positive CCR7 selection of CD45RO-negative cells yielded the naive CD8 cells, and terminally differentiated effector memory CD45RA+ cells were excluded. Using immunoSEQ multiplex PCR, the repertoire was profiled, and TCRdb retains in-frame clones only, with some absent. The table records millions of clones, less than 95% of them present only once. Material for sequencing was naive CD8+ T cells sorted from blood. Receptor source: a man between 18 and 35 years old in good health.

V usage is TRBV7-9 and J usage is TRBJ1-3; the match to TRBD1 covers 11 bases. The CDR3 spans 13 residues. CDR1 is SEHNR and CDR2 is FQNEAQ in the germline V gene (reference sequence). The V segment lost 9 bases and the J segment 6 bases; nucleotides outside the gene matches: 4. In DNA, the CDR3 is TGTGCCAGTCCGGGACAGGGGGTAAACACCATATATTTT. Translating it yields CASPGQGVNTIYF.

V is TRBV29-1 and J is TRBJ1-2; 7 nucleotides match TRBD1. Germline CDR1 reads SQVTM; CDR2 reads ANQGSEA. This CDR3 has 14 amino acids. Trimming took 1 base from V and 5 from J; bases not matched to a gene: 7. The CDR3 coding sequence is TGCAGCGTTGAAGTCACCGGGACAGATTATGGCTACACCTTC. Translating it yields CSVEVTGTDYGYTF.

This sequence joins TRBV4-1 and TRBJ1-1; possibly TRBD1 for D (6 bases). V was clipped by 1 base and J by 1 base, with 16 bases between them. Germline V gene sequence: CDR1 MGHRA, CDR2 YSYEKL. This CDR3 spans 17 amino acids. CDR3 coding DNA: TGCGCCAGCAGCCAAGTAGGGGCAGGGGTCAGGAACACTGAAGCTTTCTTT. Amino acids: CASSQVGAGVRNTEAFF.

The chain recombines TRBV4-1 with TRBJ2-7; no clear D gene. The germline V gene encodes CDR1 MGHRA and CDR2 YSYEKL. The CDR3 is 16 residues long. V was trimmed by 0 bases and J by 7 bases, leaving 19 bases between them. This chain's CDR3 is CASSQDRRQGLWEQYF. In DNA form, the CDR3 reads TGCGCCAGCAGCCAAGATCGGAGACAAGGGTTGTGGGAGCAGTACTTC.

The J gene is TRBJ1-3, the V gene TRBV2; no clear D. V was cut by 1 base and J by 4 bases, with 17 bases left in between. In germline, CDR1 is SNHLY, CDR2 FYNNEI. The CDR3 totals 17 residues. This CDR3 is CASSEGVTYAEGNTIYF. The CDR3 DNA reads as TGTGCCAGCAGTGAAGGTGTAACGTACGCTGAAGGAAACACCATATATTTT.

The V gene is TRBV28, the J gene TRBJ2-7; D unclear. The CDR3 spans 12 residues. Germline-derived CDR1 and CDR2 are MDHEN and SYDVKM. Trimming cost V 2 bases and J 4 bases, with 6 bases left between them. The CDR3 nucleotides read TGTGCCAGCAGTTTACTGCAGTACGAGCAGTACTTC. Its protein is CASSLLQYEQYF.

As concerns this clone: Other DNA sequences from this sample encode an identical CDR3 as well. V usage is TRBV30 and J usage is TRBJ1-1; D call uncertain. Germline V gene sequence: CDR1 GTSNPN, CDR2 SVGIG (reference sequence). The CDR3 extends over 13 amino acids. Trimming removed 1 base at V and 1 base at J, with 7 bases between. This CDR3 is CAWSGTGNTEAFF. The CDR3 DNA is TGTGCCTGGAGTGGGACGGGGAACACTGAAGCTTTCTTT.

The rearrangement uses TRBV10-2 and TRBJ2-7; 7 nucleotides agree with TRBD2. The length of the CDR3 is 14 residues. V was pared by 5 bases and J by 5 bases, with 9 bases of the junction left unmatched. CDR1 and CDR2 from the germline V gene are WSHSY and SAAADI. In DNA, the CDR3 is TGCGCCAGCAGTCCCGAAGGAGCGGGACACGAGCAGTACTTC. This sequence encodes CASSPEGAGHEQYF.

This chain joins TRBV27 and TRBJ2-7; a weak D match, TRBD2 (5 bases). The CDR3 contains 17 residues. V gave up 5 bases and J gave up 2 bases, with 22 bases separating them. Germline V gene lookup returns CDR1 MNHEY and CDR2 SMNVEV (reference sequence). The CDR3 DNA sequence: TGTGCCAGCAGTCAAATCACAGTCGAGGGCCCCACCTACGAGCAGTACTTC. Its translation is CASSQITVEGPTYEQYF.

The chain combines TRBV13 with TRBJ2-7, with 8 bases that match TRBD1. Germline V gene lookup returns CDR1 PRHDT and CDR2 FYEKMQ (reference sequence). V dropped 5 bases and J dropped 3; count of bases not matched to a gene: 6. The CDR3 has 14 residues. DNA for the CDR3: TGTGCCAGCAGCCTGAGGGACAGGAACTACGAGCAGTACTTC. It translates to CASSLRDRNYEQYF.

The chain joins TRBV5-4 to TRBJ2-5; D remains unclear. Looked up from germline, CDR1 is SGHNT and CDR2 is YYREEE (reference sequence). V lost 5 bases and J lost 2, with 13 bases in between. The CDR3 extends over 14 amino acids. CDR3 loop: CASSYNGPQETQYF. CDR3 DNA: TGTGCCAGCAGTTATAACGGACCTCAAGAGACCCAGTACTTC.

The chain couples TRBV30 to TRBJ1-1; D is unresolved. Trimming pared 4 bases from V and 6 bases from J, leaving 12 bases between. Germline CDR1 reads GTSNPN; CDR2 reads SVGIG (reference sequence). The length of the CDR3 is 12 residues. CDR3 in amino acids: CAWKVSVAEAFF. The CDR3 DNA sequence: TGTGCCTGGAAGGTTTCGGTTGCTGAAGCTTTCTTT.

This rearrangement joins TRBV2 to TRBJ2-7, with D hard to call. The CDR3 runs to 13 residues. From germline, CDR1 is SNHLY and CDR2 FYNNEI. Trimming stripped 2 bases from V and 3 bases from J, with 8 bases between. The CDR3 reads CASSEPTNYEQYF. Here the CDR3 DNA reads TGTGCCAGCAGTGAACCGACGAACTACGAGCAGTACTTC.

The chain uses TRBV6-5 and TRBJ2-7, with D possibly being TRBD1 or TRBD2 (5 bases each). V lost 0 bases to trimming and J lost 7 bases, with 13 bases between them. The CDR3 has 14 residues. Germline loops: CDR1 MNHEY, CDR2 SVGAGI. The CDR3 coding sequence is TGTGCCAGCAGTTACTCGTCAGGGACCTGGGAGCAGTACTTC. Protein sequence: CASSYSSGTWEQYF.

A word on this clone: This clone may be a read error of a much larger clone one base away. The chain is built from TRBV7-2 and TRBJ2-7; D not resolved. The germline V gene encodes CDR1 SGHTA and CDR2 FQGNSA. This CDR3 has 12 amino acids. V lost 3 bases and J 3 bases, leaving 6 bases between the germline ends. CDR3 bases: TGTGCCAGCAGCTTCGCCAGCTACGAGCAGTACTTC. Its protein product is CASSFASYEQYF.

The V gene is TRBV25-1, the J gene TRBJ1-6; the D is unclear. The V end was cut by 5 bases, the J end by 3 bases, with 8 bases between. Per germline, CDR1 MGHDK and CDR2 SYGVNS. The CDR3 loop spans 14 amino acids. The CDR3 DNA reads TGTGCCAGCAGTACGGGGATCTATAATTCACCCCTCCACTTT. This translates into CASSTGIYNSPLHF.

The gene calls are TRBV27 and TRBJ2-3; D unclear. The CDR3 consists of 14 residues. From germline, CDR1 is MNHEY and CDR2 SMNVEV (reference sequence). V was pared by 7 bases and J by 0 bases, with 11 bases between. The CDR3: CASNPHTSTDTQYF. CDR3 DNA sequence: TGTGCCAGCAACCCCCATACGAGCACAGATACGCAGTATTTT.

This clone came up once. The rearrangement uses TRBV12-5 and TRBJ2-5; D ambiguous. This CDR3 region has 13 residues. Deletions cut 6 bases from V and 5 bases from J, with 13 bases between. Germline-derived CDR1 and CDR2 are LGHNT and FRNRAP. The CDR3 DNA is TGTGCTAGTGGCCACGAAAACATGGAGACCCAGTACTTC. Translated, it gives CASGHENMETQYF.

Concerning this clone: Distinct nucleotide sequences in the sample also encode this CDR3. The chain carries TRBV28 and TRBJ2-7, with D possibly being TRBD2 (5 bases). V dropped 2 bases and J dropped 7 bases, with 9 bases sitting between them. The length of the CDR3 is 12 residues. CDR1 is MDHEN, CDR2 SYDVKM, per germline. This chain's CDR3 is CASSLTSGEQYF. As DNA, the CDR3 is TGTGCCAGCAGTTTAACTAGTGGGGAGCAGTACTTC. Combining the CDR3 with reference TRBV28 and TRBJ2-7 gives the whole variable domain DVKVTQSSRYLVKRTGEKVFLECVQDMDHENMFWYRQDPGLGLRLIYFSYDVKMKEKGDIPEGYSVSREKKERFSLILESASTNQTSMYLCASSLTSGEQYFGPGTRLTVT.

The J gene is TRBJ2-3, the V gene TRBV4-1, with D maybe TRBD2 (6 bases). This CDR3 spans 15 amino acids. V was trimmed by 2 bases and J by 4 bases, leaving 13 bases between them. The germline V gene encodes CDR1 MGHRA and CDR2 YSYEKL. The CDR3 reads CASSQREFYADTQYF. The CDR3 DNA sequence: TGCGCCAGCAGCCAACGGGAGTTTTACGCAGATACGCAGTATTTT.

The chain joins TRBV6-1 to TRBJ2-7; TRBD1 matches 7 bases. CDR1 is MNHNS and CDR2 is SASEGT in the germline V gene. CDR3 length equals 14 residues. J gave up 3 bases and V 3 bases, and 5 bases lay outside the gene matches. Here the CDR3 DNA reads TGTGCCAGCAGTGAGGGACAGACCATCTACGAGCAGTACTTC. As protein: CASSEGQTIYEQYF.